This T cell receptor (beta chain) was identified during a study of cytomegalovirus exposure and HLA in healthy donors. 13 Jbeta primers and 60 Vbeta primers were used for the PCR. Clones were read by immunoSEQ multiplex PCR, and TCRdb kept only the in-frame ones, dropping some. Of some 120,000 clones listed, around four fifths were seen once; the top ten hold roughly 11%. The CDR3 contains 12 residues. V gave up 7 bases and J gave up 3 bases, with 12 bases separating them. Germline V lookup: CDR1 SQVTM, CDR2 ANQGSEA. The rearrangement uses TRBV29-1 and TRBJ1-2; TRBD1 is a possible D gene (5 bases). The source of this sequence is a man aged 25 to 40 in good health and CMV-seropositive. Sequencing input: PBMCs. The CDR3 region is CSGGDGHYGYTF. DNA of the CDR3: TGCAGCGGGGGGGACGGGCACTATGGCTACACCTTC.